This entry lists 6 T cell receptor beta chains sequenced from one sample in a study of cytomegalovirus exposure and HLA in healthy donors. Vbeta (60) and Jbeta (13) primers were used in the PCR. The data were produced by immunoSEQ multiplex PCR, yet TCRdb's version contains in-frame clones alone and is incomplete. The table lists tens of thousands of clones, 70% to 85% of them singletons. The sample was PBMCs. These receptors all come from a man aged 50 to 59 in good health and CMV-seropositive.

V gene TRBV6-5 combines with J gene TRBJ2-2, with D possibly matching TRBD2 (6 bases). The CDR3 totals 15 residues. V lost 2 bases and J 3 bases, leaving 10 bases between the germline ends. Germline assignment: CDR1 MNHEY and CDR2 SVGAGI. In DNA form, the CDR3 reads TGTGCCAGCAGTTACCTCCGGGACTACACCGGGGAGCTGTTTTTT. It yields the protein CASSYLRDYTGELFF.

V and J are TRBV2 and TRBJ1-1; D might be TRBD1 (6 bases). Germline values: CDR1 SNHLY, CDR2 FYNNEI. This CDR3 is built from 14 residues. V shed 3 bases and J shed 3 bases, with 11 bases lying between them. In DNA form, the CDR3 reads TGTGCCAGCAGTGACAAGGGGGGGTACACTGAAGCTTTCTTT. The encoded protein is CASSDKGGYTEAFF.

The V and J genes are TRBV5-1 and TRBJ1-4; perhaps TRBD1 as D (5 bases). CDR1 is SGHRS, CDR2 YFSETQ, per germline. This CDR3 comprises 13 residues. Trimming removed 7 bases from V and 8 bases from J, with 15 bases in between. In DNA, the CDR3 is TGCGCCAGCGCCGGGGGATGGATGGAAAAACTGTTTTTT. Translation: CASAGGWMEKLFF.

This rearrangement joins TRBV5-8 to TRBJ2-5; 14 bases align to TRBD2. There are 18 residues in the CDR3. CDR1 is SGHTS and CDR2 is YDEGEE in the germline V gene. With V trimmed by 3 bases and J by 5 bases, 12 bases remained unmatched. The CDR3 reads CASSWGRGLAGVPETQYF. CDR3 coding DNA: TGTGCCAGCAGCTGGGGCAGGGGACTAGCGGGAGTCCCTGAGACCCAGTACTTC. The entire variable domain, with the rest obtained from reference TRBV5-8 and TRBJ2-5, is as follows: EAGVTQSPTHLIKTRGQQATLRCSPISGHTSVYWYQQALGLGLQFLLWYDEGEERNRGNFPPRFSGRQFPNYSSELNVNALELEDSALYLCASSWGRGLAGVPETQYFGPGTRLLVL.

Remarks on this clone: It is unclear where the CDR3 begins or ends on the DNA, so no DNA is shown, and the CDR3 is as TCRdb lists it. The chain carries TRBV19 and TRBJ2-7; the table's D call, TRBD2, was not checked against the DNA. The CDR3 spans 16 amino acids, including both terminal residues. Looked up from germline, CDR1 is LNHDA and CDR2 is SQIVND (reference sequence). The chain's CDR3 is CASTSVGSGSSYEQYF.

This clone has more than one count but fewer than ten. The chain couples TRBV4-1 to TRBJ2-2; the D is unclear. Germline values: CDR1 MGHRA, CDR2 YSYEKL. The CDR3 sequence is 13 residues long. The germline V and J ends were trimmed by 8 bases and 1 base, with 8 bases remaining between them. The CDR3 spells CASRRQNTGELFF. CDR3 in DNA: TGCGCCAGCCGCAGACAGAACACCGGGGAGCTGTTTTTT.